This TCR beta chain was captured by sequencing in a study of cytomegalovirus exposure and HLA in healthy donors. Findings and limits, study-wide: Most TCRs appeared rarely, but some public TCRs recurred in many donors. Prior analysis indicated that the majority of TCR beta V segments exhibited productivity approximately 87% or approximately 30% of the time.

The PCR ran on 60 Vbeta and 13 Jbeta primers. TCRdb's copy holds only in-frame clones and misses some; the assay was immunoSEQ multiplex PCR. Among approximately 160,000 clones, around four fifths were seen once, and the ten largest hold over 4%. Trimming pared 6 bases from V and 3 bases from J, leaving 11 bases between. Germline V lookup: CDR1 LNHDA, CDR2 SQIVND (reference sequence). CDR3 size: 13 residues. This clone was counted between two and nine times. Its antigen is as yet unknown. This sequence joins TRBV19 and TRBJ1-2; D gene ambiguous. The clonotype was recovered from a man aged 45-60 years in good health and CMV-seropositive. The sample was PBMCs. As DNA, the CDR3 is TGTGCCAGTAGCTGGGCGCGTGACTATGGCTACACCTTC. Protein: CASSWARDYGYTF.